These 9 T cell receptor beta chains were all obtained from the same sample, sequenced in a study of vaccination and CD4 T cells after COVID-19. Treatment defined: roughly ten-day PBMC culture with coronavirus spike peptide pools or control peptides (ViraFEST assay). Researchers collected the unexposed donor's CD4+ T cells before the COVID-19 pandemic (2011-2018). No cognate antigen is known for these TCRs. Scientists ran DNA taken from cultured CD4+ T cells through the Oncomine TCR Beta short-read assay for sequencing. One entry per CDR3 protein results from TCRdb running MiXCR on the PCR reads. The top ten clones hold over 20% of a sample with 7,000 or so distinct CDR3 sequences, roughly 48% of them seen once. Sequenced: CD4+ T cells from blood, cultured in vitro. The receptors originated from a human donor in good health.

This rearrangement joins TRBV20-1 to TRBJ1-1; D is undetermined. Germline CDR1 DFQATT, CDR2 SNEGSKA (reference sequence). V lost 8 bases and J lost 7, with 17 bases in between. The CDR3 sequence is 12 residues long. CDR3 amino acids: CSTGRNVFEAFF. CDR3 bases: TGCAGTACCGGTCGTAATGTGTTTGAAGCTTTCTTT.

This rearrangement joins TRBV10-3 to TRBJ2-3; TRBD1 matches at 7 bases. This CDR3 spans 14 amino acids. With 7 bases clipped from V and 2 bases from J, the junction kept 6 bases outside the gene matches. CDR1 ENHRY and CDR2 SYGVKD come from the germline V gene. The CDR3 protein is CAIKGAFNTDTQYF. CDR3 coding DNA: TGTGCCATCAAGGGGGCTTTCAACACAGATACGCAGTATTTT.

This clonotype is deemed large. The chain employs TRBV20-1 and TRBJ1-2; 8 nucleotides match TRBD1. Trimming took 5 bases from V and 1 from J; bases not matched to a gene: 6. CDR1 DFQATT and CDR2 SNEGSKA come from the germline V gene (reference sequence). There are 14 residues in the CDR3. The CDR3: CSAREQGVNYGYTF. CDR3 DNA: TGCAGTGCTCGGGAACAGGGGGTTAACTATGGCTACACCTTC.

The V call is TRBV30, the J call TRBJ1-1; D may be TRBD1 (6 bases). The CDR3 has 13 amino acids. The ends were cut back, 7 bases at V and 0 bases at J, with 12 bases in the middle. Germline CDR1 reads GTSNPN; CDR2 reads SVGIG (reference sequence). CDR3 residues: CASTRGLNTEAFF. DNA for the CDR3: TGTGCCTCCACGAGGGGGTTGAACACTGAAGCTTTCTTT.

This clonotype counts as large. The chain has TRBV7-2 and TRBJ1-5, with 7 bases matching TRBD1. Germline assignment: CDR1 SGHTA and CDR2 FQGNSA. The trim removed 5 bases at V and 4 bases at J, leaving 8 bases unmatched. The CDR3 totals 15 residues. The DNA of the CDR3 is TGTGCCAGCAGCCTCGGGGACAGACGAAATCAGCCCCAGCATTTT. Residues: CASSLGDRRNQPQHF.

This clonotype was found once. The chain joins TRBV11-2 to TRBJ1-5; D is possibly TRBD1 (6 bases). Trimming removed 4 bases at V and 9 bases at J, with 13 bases between. The germline V gene has CDR1 SGHAT and CDR2 FQNNGV. This CDR3 is built from 13 residues. The CDR3 coding sequence is TGTGCCAGCAGCTCAGGGGCCTCAGGGCCCCAGCATTTT. Protein: CASSSGASGPQHF.

The J gene is TRBJ1-1, the V gene TRBV6-5, with no clear D. Germline loops: CDR1 MNHEY, CDR2 SVGAGI. V was clipped by 0 bases and J by 0 bases, with 8 bases between them. The CDR3 extends over 15 amino acids. CDR3 residues: CASSYSVPVNTEAFF. In DNA, the CDR3 is TGTGCCAGCAGTTACTCGGTACCCGTGAACACTGAAGCTTTCTTT.

This clonotype was seen more than once but under ten times. This rearrangement joins TRBV24-1 to TRBJ2-2, with 9 bases lining up with TRBD1. Germline V gene sequence: CDR1 KGHDR, CDR2 SFDVKD. V shed 6 bases and J 4 bases; nucleotides not matched to a gene: 2. The CDR3 totals 14 residues. The CDR3: CATSRGQGTGELFF. Here the CDR3 DNA reads TGTGCCACCAGTAGGGGACAGGGCACCGGGGAGCTGTTTTTT.

This clonotype qualifies as medium-sized. This chain joins TRBV19 and TRBJ2-4, with no clear D. Germline values: CDR1 LNHDA, CDR2 SQIVND (reference sequence). Between the trimmed V and J ends, which lost 2 bases and 6 bases, there was a span of 14 bases. CDR3 size: 15 residues. The CDR3 spells CASSISRVVRNIQYF. The DNA for the CDR3 is TGTGCCAGTAGTATATCCCGAGTGGTCAGAAACATTCAGTACTTC.